This TCR beta chain is from a study of cytomegalovirus exposure and HLA in healthy donors. With respect to this clone: Its antigen is undetermined.

V gave up 8 bases and J gave up 0 bases, with 8 bases separating them. This CDR3 is built from 13 residues. CDR1 and CDR2 (germline): MNHNY, SVGAGI (reference sequence). Study-wide results and caveats: The authors considered a cluster of highly shared sequence variants likely to be a sequencing artifact. Later examination showed HLA-associated TCR beta chains had greater clonal expansion than equally common others. Upon later analysis, TCR association rates were observed to vary by HLA locus, being highest for DRB1 and lowest for HLA-C.

With 60 Vbeta and 13 Jbeta primers, the PCR was carried out. The data were produced by immunoSEQ multiplex PCR, yet TCRdb's version contains in-frame clones alone and is incomplete. The sample gives about 130,000 clones, approximately 80% of which show up once; 3% to 4% is in the top ten. Donors in the study were healthy people who gave bone marrow. The TCR comes from a woman aged 40 to 50 in good health and CMV-seronegative. The sequencing sample was made of PBMCs. V and J are TRBV6-6 and TRBJ1-3; D uncertain. The CDR3 DNA is TGTGCCAGCGGGAGGGACTCTGGAAACACCATATATTTT. Translation gives CASGRDSGNTIYF.